The next 21 T cell receptor beta chains were all read from a single sample in a study of blood T cell repertoires in COVID-19. Some clones are missing from TCRdb's copy, which holds only in-frame ones; the method was immunoSEQ multiplex PCR. The sample shows about 130,000 clones, around 83% of them seen only once. Source material: peripheral blood. These receptors all stem from a human donor in a cohort sampled during active COVID-19.

The V call is TRBV20-1, the J call TRBJ2-2; D unclear. This CDR3 is 14 amino acids long. The V end lost 3 bases, the J end lost 3 bases, and 11 bases lay between the germline ends. Germline CDR1 DFQATT, CDR2 SNEGSKA (reference sequence). Here the CDR3 reads CSASSSFDTGELFF. The DNA of the CDR3 is TGCAGTGCTAGTTCTAGTTTCGACACCGGGGAGCTGTTTTTT.

The genes are TRBV7-8 and TRBJ1-5; D is unresolved. This CDR3 has 17 residues. Trimming took off 1 base at V and 0 bases at J, with 13 bases between the two ends. Germline CDR1 and CDR2: SGHVS and FQNEAQ. CDR3: CASSLVSTRYSNQPQHF. In nucleotides, the CDR3 is TGTGCCAGCAGCTTAGTATCGACACGCTATAGCAATCAGCCCCAGCATTTT.

V gene TRBV7-3 combines with J gene TRBJ2-3, with 12 bases identical to TRBD2. V shed 0 bases and J 1 base; nucleotides not matched to a gene: 11. Germline V gene sequence: CDR1 SGHTA, CDR2 FQGTGA. CDR3 size: 20 residues. As DNA, the CDR3 is TGTGCCAGCAGCTTAACGCCGCCTAGCGGGGGGGCCCTGGGCACAGATACGCAGTATTTT. Amino acid sequence: CASSLTPPSGGALGTDTQYF.

The chain is built from TRBV19 and TRBJ2-6, with D possibly TRBD1 on 6 matching bases. The CDR3 is made up of 17 amino acids. CDR1 is LNHDA and CDR2 is SQIVND in the germline V gene (reference sequence). Trimming pared 10 bases from V and 0 bases from J, leaving 19 bases between. The CDR3 loop reads CATSGQGPYSGANVLTF. DNA of the CDR3: TGTGCCACCTCCGGGCAGGGGCCCTACTCTGGGGCCAACGTCCTGACTTTC.

The V gene is TRBV29-1, the J gene TRBJ1-2, with 9 nucleotides matching TRBD1. Trimming at V came to 3 bases and at J to 7 bases, leaving 9 bases not matched to a gene. CDR3 length: 14 residues. Germline V CDR1 and CDR2: SQVTM, ANQGSEA. The DNA of the CDR3 is TGCAGCGTTGAGGGGACAGGGTGGGTTGGTGGCTACACCTTC. This encodes CSVEGTGWVGGYTF.

This clone was observed once. In nucleotides, the CDR3 is TGTGCCAGCAGTTACCTGGCCGGGACAGGGGGCACCTTGGCCAAAAACATTCAGTACTTC. It yields the protein CASSYLAGTGGTLAKNIQYF. The chain couples TRBV6-2 or TRBV6-3 to TRBJ2-4; TRBD1 matches 12 bases. Per the germline V gene, CDR1 is MNHEY and CDR2 is SVGEGT. V shed 2 bases, J shed 1 base, and the junction held 12 bases outside the gene matches. The CDR3 runs to 20 residues.

CDR3 nucleotides: TGTGCCAGTAGTATAGTTGCGAATGAAAAACTGTTTTTT. Residues: CASSIVANEKLFF. The rearrangement uses TRBV19 and TRBJ1-4; no definite D call. Deletions cut 1 base from V and 5 bases from J, with 5 bases between. The CDR3 covers 13 residues. The germline gives CDR1 LNHDA, CDR2 SQIVND (reference sequence).

This clone came up a few times. The chain joins TRBV27 to TRBJ2-3; 7 nucleotides line up with TRBD1. The CDR3 consists of 12 residues. Germline CDR1 MNHEY, CDR2 SMNVEV (reference sequence). Trimming at V came to 2 bases and at J to 11 bases, leaving 4 bases not matched to a gene. The CDR3 sequence is CASSLDRAKQYF. The CDR3 bases are TGTGCCAGCAGTTTAGACAGGGCCAAGCAGTATTTT.

This chain uses TRBV12-5 with TRBJ1-2; TRBD1 aligns across 7 bases. Trimming removed 7 bases from V and 4 bases from J; junction bases left unmatched: 12. CDR1 and CDR2 from the germline V gene are LGHNT and FRNRAP. The CDR3 totals 15 residues. The CDR3 nucleotides read TGTGCTAGTGCCGAGGACAGGACGGGATTCTATGGCTACACCTTC. Protein product: CASAEDRTGFYGYTF.

The CDR3 DNA is TGTGCCAGCAGCTTAGGGGACAGTACTCTTACTGAAGCTTTCTTT. It codes for CASSLGDSTLTEAFF. This chain uses TRBV7-8 with TRBJ1-1, with 7 nucleotides matching TRBD1. The CDR3 sequence is 15 residues long. Germline V CDR1 and CDR2: SGHVS, FQNEAQ. V was clipped by 1 base and J by 5 bases; unmatched bases: 7.

The chain combines TRBV6-5 with TRBJ2-7; 7 bases are a match to TRBD1. V lost 5 bases and J lost 6; bases outside the gene matches: 7. Germline assignment: CDR1 MNHEY and CDR2 SVGAGI. The CDR3 spans 13 residues. The CDR3, as DNA: TGTGCCAGCAGTATGGGACAGATCGGCGAGCAGTACTTC. It codes for CASSMGQIGEQYF.

CDR3: CASSQDWSPIAKNIQYF. CDR3 in DNA: TGTGCCAGCAGCCAAGACTGGTCACCTATAGCCAAAAACATTCAGTACTTC. The V and J genes are TRBV3-1 (or the pseudogene TRBV3-2) and TRBJ2-4, with unresolved D. V gave up 0 bases and J gave up 0 bases, with 12 bases separating them. CDR3 size: 17 residues. Germline V gene lookup returns CDR1 LGHDT and CDR2 YNNKEL (reference sequence).

The V and J genes are TRBV25-1 and TRBJ2-1; possible D gene TRBD2, 6 bases. The CDR3 spans 17 residues. Deletions cut 3 bases from V and 5 bases from J, with 20 bases between. Germline assignment: CDR1 MGHDK and CDR2 SYGVNS. The CDR3 region is CASSDLSGGPLNNEQFF. As DNA, the CDR3 is TGTGCCAGCAGTGACTTGTCCGGGGGACCCCTAAACAATGAGCAGTTCTTC.

The chain is built from TRBV3-1 (or the pseudogene TRBV3-2) and TRBJ2-1; D not resolved. The CDR3 contains 14 residues. Trimming pared 2 bases from V and 6 bases from J, leaving 11 bases between. The germline V gene encodes CDR1 LGHDT and CDR2 YNNKEL (reference sequence). The CDR3 DNA reads TGTGCCAGCAGCCAAACCCGCCTGGCCAATGAGCAGTTCTTC. This codes for CASSQTRLANEQFF.

V is TRBV10-3 and J is TRBJ2-3; TRBD2 matches 10 bases. The CDR3 covers 14 residues. Germline loops: CDR1 ENHRY, CDR2 SYGVKD. V lost 10 bases, J lost 4 bases, and 8 bases stayed unmatched. DNA for the CDR3: TGTGCCACCGGGCGGCTAGCGGGGGCAGATACGCAGTATTTT. This translates into CATGRLAGADTQYF.

The chain recombines TRBV5-1 with TRBJ2-3, with 8 bases fitting TRBD1. Germline values: CDR1 SGHRS, CDR2 YFSETQ. V dropped 4 bases and J dropped 5; count of bases not matched to a gene: 3. The CDR3 consists of 13 residues. The CDR3 DNA follows: TGCGCCAGCAGCCAGGGGGCGCGAGATACGCAGTATTTT. Its protein is CASSQGARDTQYF.

This clone was detected a few times. The chain is built from TRBV12-5 and TRBJ1-3; a possible D gene is TRBD1 (5 bases). CDR1 and CDR2 from the germline V gene are LGHNT and FRNRAP. There are 15 residues in the CDR3. Trimming took off 2 bases at V and 3 bases at J, with 11 bases between the two ends. The DNA of the CDR3 is TGTGCTAGTGGTTTGTCGCAGGGTATTGGAAACACCATATATTTT. Protein: CASGLSQGIGNTIYF.

The V and J genes are TRBV5-6 and TRBJ1-3, with D perhaps matching TRBD1 (5 bases). V gave up 0 bases and J gave up 4 bases, with 14 bases separating them. This CDR3 spans 16 amino acids. The V gene's germline CDR1 is SGHDT and CDR2 YYEEEE. The CDR3 DNA is TGTGCCAGCAGCTTGGACAGGACGCAAGGGGGAAACACCATATATTTT. Protein sequence: CASSLDRTQGGNTIYF.

The chain carries TRBV5-6 and TRBJ2-5, with D maybe TRBD2 (5 bases). The CDR3 covers 13 residues. The germline V gene has CDR1 SGHDT and CDR2 YYEEEE. The V and J ends lost 0 bases and 5 bases respectively, with 8 bases between them. CDR3 DNA sequence: TGTGCCAGCAGCTTGGCCTCGGGGGAGACCCAGTACTTC. This sequence encodes CASSLASGETQYF.

The CDR3 sequence: CASSKGLAGVYTDTQYF. DNA for the CDR3: TGTGCCAGTAGTAAAGGACTAGCGGGAGTGTACACAGATACGCAGTATTTT. The chain joins TRBV19 to TRBJ2-3, with 13 bases lining up with TRBD2. The junction had 6 bases not matched to a gene; V was cut back by 4 bases and J by 2 bases. CDR3 length: 17 residues. Looked up from germline, CDR1 is LNHDA and CDR2 is SQIVND (reference sequence).

The CDR3 DNA reads TGCGCCAGCAGCCAAGAAGTAGGTGGCGGGAATTCACCCCTCCACTTT. This translates into CASSQEVGGGNSPLHF. The V call is TRBV4-3, the J call TRBJ1-6; D ambiguous. The germline V and J ends were trimmed by 0 bases and 7 bases, with 13 bases remaining between them. This CDR3 contains 16 residues. CDR1 is LGHNA, CDR2 YSLEER, per germline.